This TCR beta chain is from a study of technical replicates of blood from a handful of donors. V gave up 2 bases and J gave up 1 base, with 6 bases separating them. The CDR3 covers 13 residues. CDR1 is SGHRS and CDR2 is YFSETQ in the germline V gene. Generated by immunoSEQ multiplex PCR, the TCRdb table keeps only in-frame clones and is missing some. The sample shows under 85,000 clones, about 92% of them seen only once. This clonotype was obtained from a human donor in good health. The sequenced sample was T cells isolated from PBMCs. The chain links TRBV5-1 to TRBJ1-2; D is uncertain. This CDR3 reads CASSFGINYGYTF. CDR3 in DNA: TGCGCCAGCAGCTTCGGTATTAACTATGGCTACACCTTC.